This T cell receptor (beta chain) was documented in a study of Graves' ophthalmopathy and Graves' hyperthyroidism. The study, taken as a whole, reports: The model predicted progression of ophthalmopathy with a sensitivity of just over 70%, and its specificity was around 72%. In blood, most expanded thyroid clonotypes above 0.001 frequency were also detected. A 13-signature model separated ophthalmopathy from stable hyperthyroidism, reaching around 89% sensitivity and around 83% specificity cross-validated.

Amplifying from RNA transcripts, the study obtained TCR beta CDR3 regions. The first-round RT-PCR employed HTBI primers together with the Qiagen OneStep RT-PCR kit. A multiplex PCR was then performed as the second round. TCRdb redid the calling of the multiplex PCR reads with MiXCR, one entry per CDR3 protein. The sample yields almost 750,000 distinct CDR3 sequences, roughly 40% seen once. Remarks on this clonotype: Its antigen remains unknown.

Germline CDR1 SEHNR, CDR2 FQNEAQ (reference sequence). V lost 5 bases and J lost 2; bases outside the gene matches: 4. The CDR3 runs 16 residues. The source is an adult man with Graves' ophthalmopathy. The V and J genes are TRBV7-9 and TRBJ2-5; 14 bases line up with TRBD2. Sequenced: peripheral blood. CDR3 region: CASSQGTSGGQETQYF. CDR3 in DNA: TGTGCCAGCAGCCAAGGGACTAGCGGGGGACAAGAGACCCAGTACTTC. The entire variable domain, with the rest obtained from reference TRBV7-9 and TRBJ2-5, is as follows: DTGVSQNPRHKITKRGQNVTFRCDPISEHNRLYWYRQTLGQGPEFLTYFQNEAQLEKSRLLSDRFSAERPKGSFSTLEIQRTEQGDSAMYLCASSQGTSGGQETQYFGPGTRLLVL.